One sample yielded the 32 T cell receptor beta chains listed below, sequenced in a study of early T cells in non-severe SARS-CoV-2 infection. TCRdb itself ran the 5' RACE reads through MiXCR, one entry per CDR3 protein. The profile shows 25,000 to 35,000 distinct CDR3 sequences, approximately 5.2% of them singletons. Input material: whole blood. Source of these receptors: an adult who was a healthcare worker with PCR-confirmed SARS-CoV-2 infection or an uninfected control (not recorded which).

This clonotype showed up many times. This chain joins TRBV13 and TRBJ2-5; possible D gene TRBD2, 5 bases. The V gene lost 2 bases and the J gene lost 4 bases, with 14 bases spanning the gap. This CDR3 has 15 amino acids. Per the germline V gene, CDR1 is PRHDT and CDR2 is FYEKMQ (reference sequence). CDR3 protein: CASSLKTWAGETQYF. The CDR3 coding sequence is TGTGCCAGCAGCTTAAAGACGTGGGCGGGAGAGACCCAGTACTTC.

This clonotype was recorded a few times. The gene calls are TRBV19 and TRBJ1-1; D is ambiguous. CDR3 length: 12 residues. V lost 6 bases to trimming and J lost 4 bases, with 9 bases between them. The germline CDR1 and CDR2 sequences are LNHDA and SQIVND (reference sequence). The CDR3 DNA reads as TGTGCCAGTAGATGGAGGAGCACTGAAGCTTTCTTT. Translation: CASRWRSTEAFF.

Many counts were recorded for this clonotype. The rearrangement links TRBV20-1 to TRBJ2-2; TRBD2 matches at 7 bases. The CDR3 is 15 amino acids. Trimming at V came to 0 bases and at J to 5 bases, leaving 6 bases not matched to a gene. Germline CDR1 is DFQATT and CDR2 is SNEGSKA (reference sequence). The CDR3 nucleotides read TGCAGTGCTAGAGACGGGGGTAGCGGGACCGGGGAGCTGTTTTTT. Protein: CSARDGGSGTGELFF.

This clonotype has ten or more counts. CDR3 in amino acids: CASSNDRRTEAFF. The DNA of the CDR3 is TGTGCCAGCAGTAACGACAGGAGGACTGAAGCTTTCTTT. The genes are TRBV6-5 and TRBJ1-1; maybe TRBD1 (6 bases). The CDR3 runs 13 residues. Trimming stripped 5 bases from V and 5 bases from J, with 12 bases between. Germline V CDR1 and CDR2: MNHEY, SVGAGI.

This clonotype appeared many times. The chain employs TRBV6-1 and TRBJ1-1, with TRBD1 matching 7 bases. The CDR3 runs to 13 residues. V gave up 6 bases and J gave up 3 bases; unmatched junction bases: 4. Germline V gives CDR1 MNHNS, CDR2 SASEGT. CDR3: CASRAGQYTEAFF. CDR3 sequence (DNA): TGTGCCAGCAGGGCGGGACAGTACACTGAAGCTTTCTTT.

This clonotype was observed a handful of times. The chain employs TRBV14 and TRBJ2-2; tentatively, D is TRBD2 (5 bases). The germline V gene has CDR1 SGHDN and CDR2 FVKESK. CDR3 length: 15 residues. Trimming left V 4 bases short and J 4 bases short, with 13 bases between. The CDR3 spells CASSPLRGATGELFF. CDR3 bases: TGTGCCAGCAGCCCCCTACGGGGAGCCACCGGGGAGCTGTTTTTT. The variable domain in full, with the rest retrieved from reference TRBV14 and TRBJ2-2, is EAGVTQFPSHSVIEKGQTVTLRCDPISGHDNLYWYRRVMGKEIKFLLHFVKESKQDESGMPNNRFLAERTGGTYSTLKVQPAELEDSGVYFCASSPLRGATGELFFGEGSRLTVL.

The CDR3 here is CASRGTGSYGYTF. The CDR3 DNA sequence: TGTGCCAGCAGAGGGACAGGTAGCTATGGCTACACCTTC. The gene calls are TRBV25-1 and TRBJ1-2; 8 bases map to TRBD1. This CDR3 has 13 residues. CDR1 is MGHDK, CDR2 SYGVNS, per germline. With V trimmed by 6 bases and J by 4 bases, 4 bases remained unmatched.

This clonotype occurred a few times. This rearrangement joins TRBV11-2 to TRBJ2-3; the D gene is possibly TRBD2 (6 bases). The CDR3 runs 19 residues. Germline CDR1 and CDR2: SGHAT and FQNNGV. V was clipped by 6 bases and J by 1 base, with 26 bases between them. The DNA for the CDR3 is TGTGCCAGCAGATCGGAGTCGGGACTTTACGCCCGACGCACAGATACGCAGTATTTT. Its protein is CASRSESGLYARRTDTQYF.

This clonotype was counted many times. The chain has TRBV7-8 and TRBJ2-7; TRBD2 aligns across 13 bases. V trimming: 3 bases; J trimming: 9 bases; junction bases outside the gene matches: 11. Germline V CDR1 and CDR2: SGHVS, FQNEAQ. The CDR3 totals 16 residues. Written as DNA, the CDR3 is TGTGCCAGCAGCTTGGGTCGACTAGCGGGAGGAGAAGGGCAGTACGTC. Translating it yields CASSLGRLAGGEGQYV.

In this sample, this clonotype turned up many times. The V gene is TRBV6-2 or TRBV6-3, the J gene TRBJ2-1, with no clear D. Germline values: CDR1 MNHEY, CDR2 SVGEGT. This CDR3 is 11 amino acids long. Trimming took 6 bases from V and 2 from J, leaving 2 bases between them. The CDR3 sequence: CASSPYNEQFF. The DNA of the CDR3 is TGTGCCAGCAGCCCCTACAATGAGCAGTTCTTC.

V usage is TRBV18 and J usage is TRBJ2-4; D possibly corresponds to TRBD1 (5 bases). The CDR3 is 17 amino acids. V was shortened by 0 bases and J by 1 base, with 13 bases between the two germline ends. Germline CDR1 is KGHSH and CDR2 is LQKENI. The CDR3 region is CASSPPPGIWAKNIQYF. In DNA form, the CDR3 reads TGTGCCAGCTCACCACCGCCAGGGATCTGGGCCAAAAACATTCAGTACTTC.

This clonotype has ten or more counts. The gene calls are TRBV7-8 and TRBJ2-7; D remains ambiguous. The V end lost 9 bases, the J end lost 4 bases, and 19 bases lay between the germline ends. The CDR3 covers 14 residues. Germline V gene data show CDR1 as SGHVS and CDR2 as FQNEAQ. CDR3 sequence reads: CARRLKGSQYEQYV. The CDR3 DNA is TGTGCCAGAAGATTGAAGGGCAGCCAGTACGAGCAGTACGTC.

This clonotype rates as medium-sized (0.01 to 0.1%). The chain uses TRBV20-1 and TRBJ1-5; 9 nucleotides match TRBD1. CDR1 DFQATT and CDR2 SNEGSKA come from the germline V gene (reference sequence). The CDR3 loop spans 15 amino acids. V was pared by 2 bases and J by 0 bases, with 2 bases of the junction left unmatched. The CDR3 reads CSARLTGGSNQPQHF. The CDR3 DNA sequence: TGCAGTGCTAGACTGACAGGGGGTAGCAATCAGCCCCAGCATTTT.

This clonotype was counted many times. This rearrangement joins TRBV3-1 to TRBJ1-1, with D unresolved. Germline CDR1 is LGHDT and CDR2 is YNNKEL (reference sequence). The V end was cut by 4 bases, the J end by 1 base, with 10 bases between. The CDR3 contains 14 residues. CDR3 DNA: TGTGCCAGCAGCCTTCTCCAGAGGAACACTGAAGCTTTCTTT. This codes for CASSLLQRNTEAFF.

This rearrangement joins TRBV28 to TRBJ2-3; tentatively, D is TRBD1 or TRBD2 (5 bases each). V was trimmed by 6 bases and J by 5 bases, leaving 12 bases between them. The CDR3 extends over 13 amino acids. Germline V gene data show CDR1 as MDHEN and CDR2 as SYDVKM. The CDR3 sequence: CASSVSGRDTQYF. DNA of the CDR3: TGTGCCAGCAGCGTTTCAGGGAGAGATACGCAGTATTTT.

The V and J genes are TRBV5-1 and TRBJ2-7, with 9 bases identical to TRBD1. CDR1 and CDR2 from the germline V gene are SGHRS and YFSETQ. The J segment lost 4 bases and the V segment lost 3 bases, leaving 8 bases of the junction unmatched. The length of the CDR3 is 15 residues. CDR3 in DNA: TGCGCCAGCAGCTCGTCGACAGGGGGTGGTTACGAGCAGTACTTC. The encoded protein is CASSSSTGGGYEQYF. Full variable domain (outside the CDR3, taken from reference TRBV5-1 and TRBJ2-7): KAGVTQTPRYLIKTRGQQVTLSCSPISGHRSVSWYQQTPGQGLQFLFEYFSETQRNKGNFPGRFSGRQFSNSRSEMNVSTLELGDSALYLCASSSSTGGGYEQYFGPGTRLTVT.

This clonotype was counted ten times or more. The chain has TRBV11-2 and TRBJ2-4, with 15 positions matching TRBD2. Germline-derived CDR1 and CDR2 are SGHAT and FQNNGV. The CDR3 is 20 amino acids. J was trimmed by 0 bases and V by 1 base; bases with no gene match: 7. CDR3 DNA: TGTGCCAGCAGCTTAGGGACTAGCGGGAGGGCGGGGGTAGCCAAAAACATTCAGTACTTC. Translating gives CASSLGTSGRAGVAKNIQYF.

This clonotype was detected ten times or more. The V call is TRBV7-6, the J call TRBJ1-2; D ambiguous. The CDR3 length is 15 residues. V shed 6 bases and J shed 2 bases, with 16 bases lying between them. Looked up from germline, CDR1 is SGHVS and CDR2 is FNYEAQ. The CDR3 loop is CASSLVGLPNYGYTF. CDR3 nucleotides: TGTGCCAGCAGTTTGGTCGGCCTTCCCAACTATGGCTACACCTTC.

This clonotype showed up just a few times. V is TRBV9 and J is TRBJ2-7; D unresolved. The germline V gene has CDR1 SGDLS and CDR2 YYNGEE. Trimming left V 0 bases short and J 1 base short, with 11 bases between. This CDR3 region has 15 residues. Here the CDR3 reads CASSVEALRSYEQYF. The CDR3 coding sequence is TGTGCCAGCAGCGTAGAAGCACTTAGGTCCTACGAGCAGTACTTC.

This clonotype has ten or more counts. The chain has TRBV5-1 and TRBJ2-1, with 12 bases that match TRBD2. The CDR3 spans 19 residues. The germline gives CDR1 SGHRS, CDR2 YFSETQ. Trimming at V came to 0 bases and at J to 5 bases, leaving 12 bases not matched to a gene. The CDR3, as DNA: TGCGCCAGCAGCTTGGGACTAGCGGGAGTGGCCCCTTCTCACAATGAGCAGTTCTTC. Translating gives CASSLGLAGVAPSHNEQFF.

The chain joins TRBV7-6 to TRBJ2-3; D remains ambiguous. The germline V gene has CDR1 SGHVS and CDR2 FNYEAQ. The ends were cut back, 5 bases at V and 6 bases at J, with 12 bases in the middle. The CDR3 extends over 13 amino acids. This CDR3 is CASSPSVWDTQYF. The CDR3 bases are TGTGCCAGCAGCCCCTCGGTATGGGATACGCAGTATTTT.

In this sample, this clonotype turned up many times. The rearrangement joins TRBV29-1 to TRBJ2-5; 9 bases line up with TRBD1. The V and J ends lost 5 bases and 4 bases, in that order; junction bases with no gene match: 5. The CDR3 extends over 13 amino acids. CDR1 and CDR2 from the germline V gene are SQVTM and ANQGSEA. Here the CDR3 DNA reads TGCAGCGTTCGGTCGACAGGGGGAGAGACCCAGTACTTC. It translates to CSVRSTGGETQYF.

This clonotype was counted at least ten times. The gene calls are TRBV27 and TRBJ2-1, with D uncertain. The CDR3 totals 15 residues. V was shortened by 2 bases and J by 0 bases, with 8 bases between the two germline ends. Germline assignment: CDR1 MNHEY and CDR2 SMNVEV (reference sequence). CDR3 in amino acids: CASSLGSSSYNEQFF. The DNA for the CDR3 is TGTGCCAGCAGTTTAGGCAGTAGCTCCTACAATGAGCAGTTCTTC.

The table lists this clonotype with a few counts. V usage is TRBV20-1 and J usage is TRBJ2-7, with D possibly being TRBD2 (5 bases). There are 15 residues in the CDR3. Germline V gene data show CDR1 as DFQATT and CDR2 as SNEGSKA (reference sequence). The V end lost 0 bases, the J end lost 5 bases, and 17 bases lay between the germline ends. The CDR3 sequence is CSARDGIRGVDEQYV. The CDR3 coding sequence is TGCAGTGCTAGAGATGGTATCCGGGGAGTCGACGAGCAGTACGTC.

There are many counts of this clonotype. This chain joins TRBV29-1 and TRBJ1-1, with D uncertain. In germline, CDR1 is SQVTM, CDR2 ANQGSEA. This CDR3 is 14 amino acids long. Trimming left V 4 bases short and J 0 bases short, with 12 bases between. CDR3 sequence reads: CSVAGRSMNTEAFF. The DNA of the CDR3 is TGCAGCGTTGCTGGCAGATCCATGAACACTGAAGCTTTCTTT.

Concerning this clonotype itself: This may stem from a read error, because a much larger clone lies one nucleotide away. Without the conserved terminal phenylalanine or tryptophan, this CDR3 likely stems from a read error. The chain employs TRBV28 and TRBJ2-3; D possibly matches TRBD1 or TRBD2 (6 bases each). This CDR3 has 13 residues. Deletions cut 9 bases from V and 8 bases from J, with 18 bases between. Looked up from germline, CDR1 is MDHEN and CDR2 is SYDVKM. The CDR3 DNA reads as TGTGCCAGTAACACGAGGGGGGCGTTTACGCAGTATCTT. It is translated as CASNTRGAFTQYL.

There are many counts of this clonotype. The chain is built from TRBV5-1 and TRBJ1-1, with TRBD1 identical over 8 bases. Germline CDR1 and CDR2: SGHRS and YFSETQ. The CDR3 consists of 17 residues. V lost 0 bases and J lost 3; bases outside the gene matches: 10. Here the CDR3 reads CASSLVPGGRWDTEAFF. The CDR3 DNA sequence: TGCGCCAGCAGCTTGGTTCCAGGGGGCAGATGGGACACTGAAGCTTTCTTT.

This clonotype was picked up many times. This chain connects TRBV5-5 to TRBJ2-5; 10 bases fit TRBD1. CDR1 is SGHKS and CDR2 is YYEKEE in the germline V gene (reference sequence). The CDR3 is 15 residues long. After removal of 8 bases from V and 5 bases from J, the junction contained 12 bases not matched to a gene. Here the CDR3 DNA reads TGTGCCAGTACCCACGGGACAGGGGTTGTGGAGACCCAGTACTTC. Translating it yields CASTHGTGVVETQYF. The full variable domain, completed using reference TRBV5-5 and TRBJ2-5, is DAGVTQSPTHLIKTRGQQVTLRCSPISGHKSVSWYQQVLGQGPQFIFQYYEKEERGRGNFPDRFSARQFPNYSSELNVNALLLGDSALYLCASTHGTGVVETQYFGPGTRLLVL.

In this sample, this clonotype turned up many times. This rearrangement joins TRBV12-3 or TRBV12-4 to TRBJ2-1; D is possibly TRBD2 (6 bases). V dropped 6 bases and J dropped 6 bases, with 12 bases sitting between them. The CDR3 totals 13 residues. The CDR3 loop is CASSTGTFNEQFF. In DNA form, the CDR3 reads TGTGCCAGCAGCACCGGGACTTTCAATGAGCAGTTCTTC.

This clonotype was seen repeatedly, ten times or more. The J gene is TRBJ2-7, the V gene TRBV6-4; D is possibly TRBD2 (6 bases). CDR1 is MRHNA, CDR2 SNTAGT, per germline. This CDR3 contains 15 residues. V was cut by 2 bases and J by 5 bases, with 16 bases left in between. DNA for the CDR3: TGTGCCAGCAGTGACCGGCAGGGCTCGGGGGACGAGCAGTACGTC. It yields the protein CASSDRQGSGDEQYV.

This clonotype was picked up many times. The J gene is TRBJ2-3, the V gene TRBV11-2, with TRBD2 identical over 12 bases. The germline V gene has CDR1 SGHAT and CDR2 FQNNGV. CDR3 length equals 15 residues. The ends lost 8 bases at V and 2 bases at J; junction bases unmatched: 5. The CDR3 coding sequence is TGTGCCAGCGGTGGACTAGCGGGACTCACAGATACGCAGTATTTT. Protein: CASGGLAGLTDTQYF.

The chain has TRBV6-1 and TRBJ2-7, with a possible D match to TRBD2 (5 bases). V was trimmed by 0 bases and J by 3 bases, leaving 15 bases between them. CDR3 length: 16 residues. The germline gives CDR1 MNHNS, CDR2 SASEGT. The CDR3 loop is CASSEAIRNGNYEQYF. DNA of the CDR3: TGTGCCAGCAGTGAAGCTATCCGGAACGGGAACTACGAGCAGTACTTC.